This TCR beta chain was found in a study of CDR3 diversity in severe acne. One entry per CDR3 protein, called by TCRdb with MiXCR from the PCR reads. Of 65,000 to 95,000 distinct CDR3 sequences in the sample, over 40% were seen once. Looked up from germline, CDR1 is SGHVS and CDR2 is FQNEAQ. CDR3 length: 12 residues. V lost 4 bases and J lost 9, with 10 bases in between. The receptor's source is a male donor in good health, without acne. This sequence joins TRBV7-8 and TRBJ1-5, with D possibly TRBD1 on 5 matching bases. Material: blood. This CDR3 is CASSSDGAPQHF. CDR3 nucleotides: TGTGCCAGCAGCTCAGATGGGGCGCCCCAGCATTTT.